Listed here are 23 T cell receptor beta chains from one sample, sequenced in a study of cytomegalovirus exposure and HLA in healthy donors. The data were produced by immunoSEQ multiplex PCR, yet TCRdb's version contains in-frame clones alone and is incomplete. The table lists around 150,000 clones, 70% to 90% of them singletons. Material: PBMCs. The source of these receptors is a woman aged 18 to 35 in good health and CMV-seronegative.

The chain employs TRBV5-1 and TRBJ2-1; 8 bases fit TRBD1. The germline gives CDR1 SGHRS, CDR2 YFSETQ. The V segment lost 4 bases and the J segment 2 bases; nucleotides outside the gene matches: 8. The CDR3 length is 16 residues. In DNA, the CDR3 is TGCGCCAGCAGCGTTTGGACAGGGTCCCCCTACAATGAGCAGTTCTTC. Encoded protein: CASSVWTGSPYNEQFF.

This clone occurred a few times. The chain is built from TRBV19 and TRBJ1-2, with TRBD1 identical over 9 bases. Trimming took 9 bases from V and 4 from J; bases not matched to a gene: 6. This CDR3 is 13 amino acids long. Per the germline V gene, CDR1 is LNHDA and CDR2 is SQIVND (reference sequence). The CDR3 DNA reads as TGTGCCAGCTCCACACAGGGGGCCTATGGCTACACCTTC. It codes for CASSTQGAYGYTF.

The chain combines TRBV2 with TRBJ1-2, with D perhaps TRBD1 (6 bases). This CDR3 has 14 amino acids. V was shortened by 2 bases and J by 7 bases, with 14 bases between the two germline ends. Germline CDR1 is SNHLY and CDR2 is FYNNEI. The CDR3 protein is CASSEIRDIAGYTF. The CDR3, as DNA: TGTGCCAGCAGTGAAATCCGGGACATTGCTGGCTACACCTTC.

The chain uses TRBV10-1 and TRBJ1-4; 10 bases are shared with TRBD1. Looked up from germline, CDR1 is WNHNN and CDR2 is SYGVQD (reference sequence). With V trimmed by 2 bases and J by 10 bases, 7 bases remained unmatched. This CDR3 is built from 15 residues. The CDR3 DNA reads TGCGCCAGCAGTGAGGCCGGGACAGGGGAAGGAAAACTGTTTTTT. The encoded protein is CASSEAGTGEGKLFF.

The genes are TRBV29-1 and TRBJ1-5; weak D call: TRBD1 (6 bases). From germline, CDR1 is SQVTM and CDR2 ANQGSEA. This CDR3 is 12 amino acids long. Trimming cost V 7 bases and J 6 bases, with 13 bases left between them. In nucleotides, the CDR3 is TGCAGCGCCGGGACAACTGGTCAGCCCCAGCATTTT. This encodes CSAGTTGQPQHF.

A single count supports this clone. V and J are TRBV4-1 and TRBJ1-1; D might be TRBD1 (5 bases). This CDR3 region has 16 residues. V dropped 0 bases and J dropped 4 bases, with 15 bases sitting between them. Germline values: CDR1 MGHRA, CDR2 YSYEKL. The DNA for the CDR3 is TGCGCCAGCAGCCAAGACGGGGGGGTCGGGGGCACTGAAGCTTTCTTT. Amino acid sequence: CASSQDGGVGGTEAFF.

The chain is built from TRBV7-8 and TRBJ1-1, with D tentatively TRBD1 (6 bases). The germline V gene encodes CDR1 SGHVS and CDR2 FQNEAQ. V was cut by 3 bases and J by 7 bases, with 21 bases left in between. This CDR3 contains 16 residues. The CDR3 loop is CASSFSSGAPRGEAFF. CDR3 bases: TGTGCCAGCAGCTTCTCATCAGGGGCCCCAAGGGGTGAAGCTTTCTTT.

This clone has a handful of counts. The chain uses TRBV2 and TRBJ1-5, with D maybe TRBD1 (6 bases). V gave up 8 bases and J gave up 0 bases, with 14 bases separating them. CDR3 length: 15 amino acids. The germline V gene encodes CDR1 SNHLY and CDR2 FYNNEI. The CDR3 coding sequence is TGTGCCAGCGGAGAGGACAGTCATAGCAATCAGCCCCAGCATTTT. Its translation is CASGEDSHSNQPQHF.

V gene TRBV6-5 combines with J gene TRBJ2-2; D is uncertain. CDR1 and CDR2 (germline): MNHEY, SVGAGI. The CDR3 covers 14 residues. V shed 2 bases and J shed 3 bases, with 7 bases lying between them. CDR3 DNA sequence: TGTGCCAGCAGTTACGGCCAATACACCGGGGAGCTGTTTTTT. This sequence encodes CASSYGQYTGELFF.

Of note for this clone: Other DNA sequences within the sample encode an identical CDR3. The gene calls are TRBV30 and TRBJ1-1, with D perhaps matching TRBD1 (5 bases). Trimming took 0 bases from V and 2 from J, leaving 10 bases between them. The germline V gene has CDR1 GTSNPN and CDR2 SVGIG (reference sequence). The CDR3 sequence is 14 residues long. DNA of the CDR3: TGTGCCTGGAGTGTACTTCAGGGAAACACTGAAGCTTTCTTT. It yields the protein CAWSVLQGNTEAFF.

Comment on this clone: Its ends do not fully match the called genes, so a read error is possible. The chain recombines TRBV18 with TRBJ2-7, with TRBD1 identical over 9 bases. This CDR3 has 14 amino acids. Per the germline V gene, CDR1 is KGHSH and CDR2 is LQKENI. CDR3 sequence reads: CASSPTGGSDEQYF. CDR3 coding DNA: TGTGCCAGCTCACCAACAGGGGGCTCCGACGAGCAGTACTTC.

This clone has more than one count but fewer than ten. The V and J genes are TRBV6-5 and TRBJ1-6; the match to TRBD1 covers 10 bases. Germline CDR1 MNHEY, CDR2 SVGAGI. Germline trimming cut 6 bases from V and 12 bases from J; bases unmatched to any gene: 8. The CDR3 has 14 residues. This CDR3 reads CASSSDRGLLPLHF. For the CDR3, the DNA is TGTGCCAGCAGCTCCGACAGGGGGCTGCTACCCCTCCACTTT.

Ten or more counts support this clone. V and J are TRBV27 and TRBJ2-2, with a weak D call TRBD2 (5 bases). CDR1 and CDR2 from the germline V gene are MNHEY and SMNVEV (reference sequence). V was pared by 0 bases and J by 5 bases, with 10 bases between. The CDR3 has 15 amino acids. This CDR3 is CASSLSYGSTGELFF. CDR3 coding DNA: TGTGCCAGCAGTTTATCGTATGGGAGTACCGGGGAGCTGTTTTTT.

J is TRBJ1-5 and V is TRBV6-4; D is unclear. Germline CDR1 is MRHNA and CDR2 is SNTAGT. The CDR3 consists of 13 residues. The V end was cut by 8 bases, the J end by 4 bases, with 12 bases between. The CDR3 protein is CASAQEPNQPQHF. In nucleotides, the CDR3 is TGTGCCAGCGCCCAGGAACCAAATCAGCCCCAGCATTTT.

The chain carries TRBV10-1 and TRBJ2-3; 15 bases match TRBD2. Germline-derived CDR1 and CDR2 are WNHNN and SYGVQD (reference sequence). CDR3 length: 16 residues. V lost 0 bases, J lost 5 bases, and 0 bases stayed unmatched. CDR3 coding DNA: TGCGCCAGCAGTGAGTCGGGACTAGCGGGAGGAGATACGCAGTATTTT. Its protein product is CASSESGLAGGDTQYF.

The CDR3 region is CASSMWTAGIEKLFF. The CDR3, as DNA: TGTGCCAGTAGTATGTGGACAGCCGGGATTGAAAAACTGTTTTTT. The rearrangement links TRBV19 to TRBJ1-4, with TRBD1 as a possible D gene (6 bases). CDR3 length equals 15 residues. Germline CDR1 is LNHDA and CDR2 is SQIVND (reference sequence). The germline V and J ends were trimmed by 3 bases and 7 bases, with 15 bases remaining between them.

The genes are TRBV7-3 and TRBJ2-7, with D hard to call. The CDR3 has 15 amino acids. Germline CDR1 reads SGHTA; CDR2 reads FQGTGA. The V gene lost 2 bases and the J gene lost 3 bases, with 14 bases spanning the gap. The CDR3 DNA is TGTGCCAGCAGCTTAGGCCCCGCATCCCACTACGAGCAGTACTTC. Protein product: CASSLGPASHYEQYF.

This chain joins TRBV27 and TRBJ1-1; D is unresolved. Germline loops: CDR1 MNHEY, CDR2 SMNVEV (reference sequence). Between the trimmed V and J ends, which lost 0 bases and 4 bases, there was a span of 9 bases. The CDR3 sequence is 14 residues long. CDR3 in DNA: TGTGCCAGCAGTTTATCGAACCCCAGCACTGAAGCTTTCTTT. Its translation is CASSLSNPSTEAFF.

The CDR3: CSATTGTRDEQYF. The CDR3 coding sequence is TGCAGCGCCACCACCGGGACACGAGACGAGCAGTACTTC. J is TRBJ2-7 and V is TRBV29-1, with D possibly being TRBD1 (6 bases). Trimming took 7 bases from V and 5 from J, leaving 18 bases between them. The germline CDR1 and CDR2 sequences are SQVTM and ANQGSEA. CDR3 length: 13 residues.

CDR3 in DNA: TGTGCCAGCAGCATAGATCAGGGGCCCTACGAGCAGTACTTC. Translating it yields CASSIDQGPYEQYF. This chain joins TRBV9 and TRBJ2-7; tentatively, D is TRBD1 (6 bases). V lost 4 bases to trimming and J lost 2 bases, with 13 bases between them. The CDR3 contains 14 residues. Germline loops: CDR1 SGDLS, CDR2 YYNGEE.

The rearrangement uses TRBV29-1 and TRBJ2-7; weak D call: TRBD1 (6 bases). Trimming cost V 7 bases and J 1 base, with 11 bases left between them. This CDR3 is built from 12 residues. Germline values: CDR1 SQVTM, CDR2 ANQGSEA. CDR3 amino acids: CSASQGSYEQYF. CDR3 sequence (DNA): TGCAGCGCGTCACAGGGATCCTACGAGCAGTACTTC.

The rearrangement uses TRBV6-1 and TRBJ2-2, with TRBD1 matching 10 bases. This CDR3 has 16 residues. Germline lookup yields CDR1 MNHNS and CDR2 SASEGT. With V trimmed by 4 bases and J by 3 bases, 5 bases remained unmatched. The CDR3 sequence is CASSGGTGADTGELFF. CDR3 nucleotide sequence: TGTGCCAGCAGTGGCGGGACAGGGGCGGACACCGGGGAGCTGTTTTTT.

This clone was detected once. The chain uses TRBV6-5 and TRBJ1-3; the D gene is possibly TRBD1 (5 bases). V was trimmed by 4 bases and J by 3 bases, leaving 13 bases between them. The CDR3 is 15 residues long. Germline loops: CDR1 MNHEY, CDR2 SVGAGI. In DNA, the CDR3 is TGTGCCAGCAGTTTCCGACAGTCACTTGGAAACACCATATATTTT. Translation: CASSFRQSLGNTIYF.